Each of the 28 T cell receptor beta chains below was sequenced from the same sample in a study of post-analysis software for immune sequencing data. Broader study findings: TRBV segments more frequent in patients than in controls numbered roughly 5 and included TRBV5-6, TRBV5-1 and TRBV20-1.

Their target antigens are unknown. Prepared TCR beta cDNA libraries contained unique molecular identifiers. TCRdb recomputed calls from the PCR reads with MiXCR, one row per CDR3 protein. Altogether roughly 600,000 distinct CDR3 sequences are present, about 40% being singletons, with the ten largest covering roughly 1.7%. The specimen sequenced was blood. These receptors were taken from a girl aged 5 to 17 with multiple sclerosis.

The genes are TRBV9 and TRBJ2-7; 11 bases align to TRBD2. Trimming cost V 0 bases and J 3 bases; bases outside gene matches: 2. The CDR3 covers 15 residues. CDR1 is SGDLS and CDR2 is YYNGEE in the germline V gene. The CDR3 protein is CASSVATSGGYEQYF. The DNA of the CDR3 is TGTGCCAGCAGCGTAGCTACTAGCGGGGGCTACGAGCAGTACTTC.

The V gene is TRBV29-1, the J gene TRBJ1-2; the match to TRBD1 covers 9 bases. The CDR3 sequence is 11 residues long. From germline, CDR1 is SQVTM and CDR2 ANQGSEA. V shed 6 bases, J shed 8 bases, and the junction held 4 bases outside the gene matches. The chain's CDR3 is CSVGTGPGYTF. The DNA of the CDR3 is TGCAGCGTCGGGACAGGGCCCGGCTACACCTTC.

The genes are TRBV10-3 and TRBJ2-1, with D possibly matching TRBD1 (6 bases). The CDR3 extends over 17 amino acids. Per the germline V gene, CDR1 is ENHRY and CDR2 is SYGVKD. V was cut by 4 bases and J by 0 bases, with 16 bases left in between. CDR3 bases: TGTGCCATCAGTGCAGTCAGCGGACAGAGCTCCTACAATGAGCAGTTCTTC. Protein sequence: CAISAVSGQSSYNEQFF.

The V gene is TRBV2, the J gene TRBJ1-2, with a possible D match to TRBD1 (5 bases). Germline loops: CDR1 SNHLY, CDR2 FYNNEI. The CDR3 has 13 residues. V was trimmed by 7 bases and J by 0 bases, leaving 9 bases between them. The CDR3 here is CASIREANYGYTF. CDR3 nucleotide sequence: TGTGCCAGCATCAGGGAAGCTAACTATGGCTACACCTTC.

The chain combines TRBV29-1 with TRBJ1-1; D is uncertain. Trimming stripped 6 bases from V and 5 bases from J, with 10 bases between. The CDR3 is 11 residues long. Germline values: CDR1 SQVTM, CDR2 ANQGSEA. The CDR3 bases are TGCAGCGTGCCTCGTGGGACTGAAGCTTTCTTT. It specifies CSVPRGTEAFF.

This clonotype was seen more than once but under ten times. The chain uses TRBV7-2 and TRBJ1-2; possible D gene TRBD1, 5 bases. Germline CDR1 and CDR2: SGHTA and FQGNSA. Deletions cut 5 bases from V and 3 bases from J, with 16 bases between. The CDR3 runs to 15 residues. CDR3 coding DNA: TGTGCCAGCAGCGAGGGGCCGGGGAAGCACTATGGCTACACCTTC. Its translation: CASSEGPGKHYGYTF.

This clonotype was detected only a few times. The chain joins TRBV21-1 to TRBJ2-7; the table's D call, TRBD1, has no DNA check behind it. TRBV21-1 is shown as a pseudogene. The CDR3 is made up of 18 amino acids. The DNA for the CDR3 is TGTGCCAGCAGCAAAGAGGTGCGGCCCGGGACAGGGGCCTACGAGCAGTACTTC. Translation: CASSKEVRPGTGAYEQYF.

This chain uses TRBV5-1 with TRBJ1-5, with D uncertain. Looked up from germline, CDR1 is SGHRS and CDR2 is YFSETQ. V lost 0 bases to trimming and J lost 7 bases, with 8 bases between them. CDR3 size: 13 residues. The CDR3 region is CASSLDVGQPQHF. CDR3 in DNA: TGCGCCAGCAGCTTGGATGTTGGCCAGCCCCAGCATTTT.

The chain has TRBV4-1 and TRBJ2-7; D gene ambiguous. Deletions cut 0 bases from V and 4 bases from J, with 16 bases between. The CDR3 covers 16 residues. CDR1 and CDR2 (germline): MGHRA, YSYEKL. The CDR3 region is CASSQEFGVPSYEQYF. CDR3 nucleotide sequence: TGCGCCAGCAGCCAAGAATTTGGGGTACCTTCTTACGAGCAGTACTTC.

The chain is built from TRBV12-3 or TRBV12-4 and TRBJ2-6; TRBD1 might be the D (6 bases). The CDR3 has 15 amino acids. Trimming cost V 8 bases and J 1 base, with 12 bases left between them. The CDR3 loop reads CASLLRGSGANVLTF. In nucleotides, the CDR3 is TGTGCCAGCCTACTTAGGGGGTCTGGGGCCAACGTCCTGACTTTC.

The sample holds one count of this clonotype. CDR3 in amino acids: CASSQFGGTSAYNEQFF. The DNA of the CDR3 is TGTGCCAGCAGTCAATTCGGTGGGACTAGCGCTTACAATGAGCAGTTCTTC. V and J are TRBV3-1 and TRBJ2-1, with 10 bases lining up with TRBD2. From germline, CDR1 is LGHDT and CDR2 YNNKEL (reference sequence). CDR3 length: 17 residues. V lost 6 bases to trimming and J lost 4 bases; unmatched junction nucleotides: 12.

The CDR3 loop is CSYRRGGVMNEQFF. CDR3 sequence (DNA): TGCAGCTATCGCCGAGGGGGCGTCATGAATGAGCAGTTCTTC. The V gene is TRBV29-1, the J gene TRBJ2-1; 7 bases are a match to TRBD1. The CDR3 has 14 amino acids. Germline lookup yields CDR1 SQVTM and CDR2 ANQGSEA. The V gene end was trimmed by 8 bases and the J gene end by 7 bases; junction bases not matched to a gene: 14.

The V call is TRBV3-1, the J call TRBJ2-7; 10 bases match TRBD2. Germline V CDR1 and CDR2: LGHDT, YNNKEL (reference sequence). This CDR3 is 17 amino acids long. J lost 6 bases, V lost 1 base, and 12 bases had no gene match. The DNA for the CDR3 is TGTGCCAGCAGCCAAGTGTCCCCGGGACTAGCGTTTGGCGAGCAGTACTTC. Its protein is CASSQVSPGLAFGEQYF.

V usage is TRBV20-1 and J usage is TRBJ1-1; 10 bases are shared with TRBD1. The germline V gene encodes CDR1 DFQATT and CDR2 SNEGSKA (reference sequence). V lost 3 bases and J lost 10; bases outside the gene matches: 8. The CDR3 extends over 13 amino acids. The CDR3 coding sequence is TGCAGTGCTAGGGGACAGGGGAGCCGGGGAGCTTTCTTT. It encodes CSARGQGSRGAFF.

CDR3 amino acids: CASSLETGSSDTQYF. In nucleotides, the CDR3 is TGTGCCAGCAGCTTAGAGACAGGGAGTTCGGATACGCAGTATTTT. V and J are TRBV7-2 and TRBJ2-3, with TRBD1 matching 7 bases. From germline, CDR1 is SGHTA and CDR2 FQGNSA. This CDR3 has 15 amino acids. V was pared by 1 base and J by 6 bases, with 7 bases of the junction left unmatched.

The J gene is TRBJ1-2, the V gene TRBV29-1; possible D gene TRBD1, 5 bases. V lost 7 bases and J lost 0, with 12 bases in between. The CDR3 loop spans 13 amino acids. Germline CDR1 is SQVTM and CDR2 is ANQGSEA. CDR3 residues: CSGRVGANYGYTF. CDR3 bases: TGCAGCGGTCGGGTAGGGGCTAACTATGGCTACACCTTC.

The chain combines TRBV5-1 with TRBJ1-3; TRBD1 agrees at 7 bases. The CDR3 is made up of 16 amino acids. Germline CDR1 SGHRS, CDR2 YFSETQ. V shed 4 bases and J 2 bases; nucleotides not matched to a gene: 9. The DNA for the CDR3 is TGCGCCAGCAGCGCCGAAGACAGGGTCCCTGGAAACACCATATATTTT. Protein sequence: CASSAEDRVPGNTIYF.

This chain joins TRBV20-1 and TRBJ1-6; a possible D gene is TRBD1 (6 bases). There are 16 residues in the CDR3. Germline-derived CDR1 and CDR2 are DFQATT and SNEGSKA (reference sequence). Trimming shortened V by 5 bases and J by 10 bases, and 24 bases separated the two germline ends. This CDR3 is CSALSDLQGIDSPLHF. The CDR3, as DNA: TGCAGTGCTCTTTCCGACCTACAGGGAATAGACTCACCCCTCCACTTT.

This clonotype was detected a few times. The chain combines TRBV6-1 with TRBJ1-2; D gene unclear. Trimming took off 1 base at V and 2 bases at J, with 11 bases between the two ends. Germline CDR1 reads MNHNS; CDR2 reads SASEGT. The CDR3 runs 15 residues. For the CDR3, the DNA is TGTGCCAGCAGTGAAGGTGTGGCGGAGAACTATGGCTACACCTTC. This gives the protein CASSEGVAENYGYTF.

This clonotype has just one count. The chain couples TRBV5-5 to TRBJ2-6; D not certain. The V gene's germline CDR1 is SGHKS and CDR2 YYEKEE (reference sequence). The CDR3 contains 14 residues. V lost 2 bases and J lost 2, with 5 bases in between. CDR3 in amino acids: CASSFVPGANVLTF. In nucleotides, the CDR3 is TGTGCCAGCAGCTTCGTTCCTGGGGCCAACGTCCTGACTTTC.

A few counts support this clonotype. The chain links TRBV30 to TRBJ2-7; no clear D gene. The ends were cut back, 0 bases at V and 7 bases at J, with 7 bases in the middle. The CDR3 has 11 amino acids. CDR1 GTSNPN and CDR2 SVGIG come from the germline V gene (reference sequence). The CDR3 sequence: CAWSVVDEQYF. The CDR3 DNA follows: TGTGCCTGGAGTGTCGTGGATGAGCAGTACTTC.

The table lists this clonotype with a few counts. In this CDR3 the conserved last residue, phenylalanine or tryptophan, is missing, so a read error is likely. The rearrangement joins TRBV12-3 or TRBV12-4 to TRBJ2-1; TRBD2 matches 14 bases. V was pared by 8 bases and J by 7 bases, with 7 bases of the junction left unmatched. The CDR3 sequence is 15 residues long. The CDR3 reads CASLPTSGRANEQFL. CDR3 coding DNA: TGTGCCAGCCTACCGACTAGCGGGAGGGCTAATGAGCAGTTCTTA.

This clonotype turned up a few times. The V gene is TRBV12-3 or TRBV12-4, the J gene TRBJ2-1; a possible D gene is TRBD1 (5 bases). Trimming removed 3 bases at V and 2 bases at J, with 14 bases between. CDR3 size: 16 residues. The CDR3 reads CASSFFPQGAYNEQFF. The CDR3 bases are TGTGCCAGCAGTTTTTTCCCCCAAGGGGCCTACAATGAGCAGTTCTTC.

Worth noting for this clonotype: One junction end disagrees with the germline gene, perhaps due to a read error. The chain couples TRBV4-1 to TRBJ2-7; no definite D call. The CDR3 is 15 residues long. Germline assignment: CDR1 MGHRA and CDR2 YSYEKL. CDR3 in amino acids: CASSQDPWVSYERYF. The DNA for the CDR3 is TGCGCCAGCAGCCAAGACCCCTGGGTCTCCTACGAGCGGTACTTC.

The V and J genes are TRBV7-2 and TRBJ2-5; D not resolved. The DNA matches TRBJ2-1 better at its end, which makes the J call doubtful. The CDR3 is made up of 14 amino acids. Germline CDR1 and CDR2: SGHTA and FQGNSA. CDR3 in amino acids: CASSRTGSQETQFF. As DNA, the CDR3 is TGTGCCAGCAGCCGGACCGGGTCCCAAGAGACCCAGTTCTTC.

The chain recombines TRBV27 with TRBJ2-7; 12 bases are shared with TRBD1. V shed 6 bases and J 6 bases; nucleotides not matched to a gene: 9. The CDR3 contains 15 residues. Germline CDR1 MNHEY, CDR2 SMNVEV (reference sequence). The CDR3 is CASRPLGTGGSEQYF. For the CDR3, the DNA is TGTGCCAGCAGACCTCTCGGGACAGGGGGCTCCGAGCAGTACTTC.

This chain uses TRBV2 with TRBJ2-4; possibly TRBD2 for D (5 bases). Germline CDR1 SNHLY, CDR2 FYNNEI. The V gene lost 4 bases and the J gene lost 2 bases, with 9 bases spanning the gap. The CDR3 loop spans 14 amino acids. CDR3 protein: CASSVEGTKNIQYF. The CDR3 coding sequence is TGTGCCAGCAGTGTCGAGGGAACCAAAAACATTCAGTACTTC.

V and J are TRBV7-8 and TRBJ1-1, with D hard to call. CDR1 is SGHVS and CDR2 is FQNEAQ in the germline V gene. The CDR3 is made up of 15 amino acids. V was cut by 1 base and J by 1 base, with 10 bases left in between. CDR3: CASSLEGQTNTEAFF. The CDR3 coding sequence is TGTGCCAGCAGCTTAGAGGGTCAAACGAACACTGAAGCTTTCTTT.